A single sample is the source of the 16 T cell receptor beta chains below, sequenced in a study of PD-1 blockade in mismatch repair-deficient tumors. TCRdb's copy holds only in-frame clones and misses some; the assay was immunoSEQ multiplex PCR. The table has some 51,000 clones, over 70% seen once; the top ten hold roughly 8.7%. Sequenced here: peripheral blood, sampled roughly 21 weeks after starting pembrolizumab. The receptors were gathered from an adult with mismatch repair-deficient cancer.

This clone has a single count. V gene TRBV4-1 combines with J gene TRBJ2-3, with TRBD2 identical over 14 bases. V dropped 3 bases and J dropped 5; count of bases not matched to a gene: 4. Germline CDR1 reads MGHRA; CDR2 reads YSYEKL. This CDR3 contains 16 residues. The CDR3 sequence: CASSQAGLAGGDTQYF. CDR3 DNA: TGCGCCAGCAGCCAGGCCGGACTAGCGGGGGGAGATACGCAGTATTTT.

A note on this clone: One end of the junction fails to match germline, which may point to a read error. Other DNA sequences in this sample translate to the same CDR3. The genes are TRBV27 and TRBJ2-3; D gene unclear. This CDR3 is built from 15 residues. CDR1 and CDR2 from the germline V gene are MNHEY and SMNVEV (reference sequence). For the CDR3, the DNA is TGTGCCAGTAGTTTATCGAATCCGGTCACAGATACGCAGTATTTT. Protein: CASSLSNPVTDTQYF.

The gene calls are TRBV18 and TRBJ1-4; D is undetermined. CDR3 length: 14 residues. Per the germline V gene, CDR1 is KGHSH and CDR2 is LQKENI. The V end lost 6 bases, the J end lost 3 bases, and 11 bases lay between the germline ends. CDR3: CASSAAGPNEKLFF. CDR3 DNA: TGTGCCAGCTCCGCCGCCGGGCCTAATGAAAAACTGTTTTTT.

This clone was seen a handful of times. J is TRBJ2-3 and V is TRBV30, with TRBD2 identical over 10 bases. CDR1 and CDR2 from the germline V gene are GTSNPN and SVGIG (reference sequence). The CDR3 is made up of 15 amino acids. With V trimmed by 3 bases and J by 1 base, 4 bases remained unmatched. Here the CDR3 DNA reads TGTGCCTGGAGCTCCGGGACTAGCGGCACAGATACGCAGTATTTT. It is translated as CAWSSGTSGTDTQYF.

This chain uses TRBV5-1 with TRBJ1-1, with D tentatively TRBD1 (5 bases). Germline V lookup: CDR1 SGHRS, CDR2 YFSETQ. The CDR3 runs to 14 residues. Trimming shortened V by 5 bases and J by 3 bases, and 14 bases separated the two germline ends. The CDR3 loop reads CASRYGWGDTEAFF. The CDR3 DNA reads TGCGCCAGCAGGTACGGTTGGGGGGACACTGAAGCTTTCTTT.

J is TRBJ2-7 and V is TRBV6-5, with D perhaps matching TRBD2 (6 bases). V lost 2 bases and J lost 3, with 14 bases in between. The CDR3 contains 15 residues. In germline, CDR1 is MNHEY, CDR2 SVGAGI. The CDR3, as DNA: TGTGCCAGCAGTTACGCCGGGACTGGGAACTACGAGCAGTACTTC. Its translation: CASSYAGTGNYEQYF.

Remarks on this clone: Relative to the germline gene, one junction end is altered; a read error may explain this. The chain has TRBV7-7 and TRBJ2-2, with D possibly being TRBD2 (6 bases). CDR1 SSHAT and CDR2 FNYEAQ come from the germline V gene (reference sequence). This CDR3 has 16 residues. In DNA, the CDR3 is TGTGCTAGCAGCTCCCGGCCAGCGGGGAACACCGGGGAGCTGTTTTTT. Its protein is CASSSRPAGNTGELFF.

The chain uses TRBV6-1 and TRBJ2-1; tentatively, D is TRBD2 (5 bases). The CDR3 runs 13 residues. Trimming left V 1 base short and J 10 bases short, with 11 bases between. Germline assignment: CDR1 MNHNS and CDR2 SASEGT. The CDR3 coding sequence is TGTGCCAGCAGTGAAGTTTGGCGGGCCGAGCAGTTCTTC. This translates into CASSEVWRAEQFF.

This chain uses TRBV27 with TRBJ2-1; TRBD2 matches 13 bases. Germline V gene data show CDR1 as MNHEY and CDR2 as SMNVEV (reference sequence). This CDR3 region has 16 residues. V lost 5 bases, J lost 5 bases, and 6 bases stayed unmatched. CDR3 coding DNA: TGTGCCAGCAGTAGGGGACTAGCGGGACTAAACAATGAGCAGTTCTTC. Protein sequence: CASSRGLAGLNNEQFF.

This chain links TRBV7-6 with TRBJ2-5; TRBD1 is a possible D gene (6 bases). Between the trimmed V and J ends, which lost 6 bases and 5 bases, there was a span of 13 bases. The CDR3 contains 13 residues. CDR1 and CDR2 (germline): SGHVS, FNYEAQ. The CDR3 spells CASRLGGEETQYF. The DNA of the CDR3 is TGTGCCAGCAGACTAGGGGGAGAGGAGACCCAGTACTTC.

This chain uses TRBV5-4 with TRBJ2-5; D gene ambiguous. The V gene lost 0 bases and the J gene lost 3 bases, with 6 bases spanning the gap. Germline CDR1 and CDR2: SGHNT and YYREEE (reference sequence). This CDR3 comprises 13 residues. CDR3 protein: CASSLDSKETQYF. CDR3 nucleotides: TGTGCCAGCAGCTTGGACAGTAAAGAGACCCAGTACTTC. The variable domain in full, completed from reference TRBV5-4 and TRBJ2-5, reads ETGVTQSPTHLIKTRGQQVTLRCSSQSGHNTVSWYQQALGQGPQFIFQYYREEENGRGNFPPRFSGLQFPNYSSELNVNALELDDSALYLCASSLDSKETQYFGPGTRLLVL.

This clone was counted once. V is TRBV4-3 and J is TRBJ2-4; 9 nucleotides align to TRBD1. CDR1 is LGHNA, CDR2 YSLEER, per germline. J lost 1 base, V lost 1 base, and 8 bases had no gene match. This CDR3 comprises 18 residues. The CDR3 bases are TGCGCCAGCAGCCAAGTGGGCACAGGGGGCTGGGCCAAAAACATTCAGTACTTC. The encoded protein is CASSQVGTGGWAKNIQYF.

This clone was seen only a few times. The gene calls are TRBV27 and TRBJ2-3; tentatively, D is TRBD1 (6 bases). CDR1 is MNHEY and CDR2 is SMNVEV in the germline V gene (reference sequence). This CDR3 contains 18 residues. V was clipped by 5 bases and J by 1 base, with 22 bases between them. The chain's CDR3 is CASSPPLQGNIGTDTQYF. Written as DNA, the CDR3 is TGTGCCAGCAGTCCACCTTTACAGGGAAATATTGGCACAGATACGCAGTATTTT.

This chain uses TRBV7-9 with TRBJ2-3; 8 bases line up with TRBD2. The CDR3 extends over 16 amino acids. CDR1 and CDR2 (germline): SEHNR, FQNEAQ (reference sequence). After removal of 6 bases from V and 6 bases from J, the junction contained 14 bases not matched to a gene. CDR3 sequence (DNA): TGTGCCAGCAGTGTTAAAGACGGGAGGGTGGCGGATACGCAGTATTTT. It codes for CASSVKDGRVADTQYF.

The chain is built from TRBV7-9 and TRBJ1-1; D call uncertain. The ends were cut back, 8 bases at V and 0 bases at J, with 7 bases in the middle. Germline assignment: CDR1 SEHNR and CDR2 FQNEAQ (reference sequence). This CDR3 is 12 amino acids long. The CDR3 protein is CASGGMNTEAFF. DNA of the CDR3: TGTGCCAGCGGAGGTATGAACACTGAAGCTTTCTTT. Full variable domain (missing parts from reference TRBV7-9 and TRBJ1-1): DTGVSQNPRHKITKRGQNVTFRCDPISEHNRLYWYRQTLGQGPEFLTYFQNEAQLEKSRLLSDRFSAERPKGSFSTLEIQRTEQGDSAMYLCASGGMNTEAFFGQGTRLTVV.

The chain joins TRBV29-1 to TRBJ2-3, with D maybe TRBD1 (6 bases). CDR3 length: 14 amino acids. CDR1 and CDR2 from the germline V gene are SQVTM and ANQGSEA. V lost 3 bases to trimming and J lost 4 bases, with 14 bases between them. CDR3 amino acids: CSVEVRGAPDTQYF. The CDR3 DNA is TGCAGCGTTGAGGTCAGGGGCGCCCCAGATACGCAGTATTTT.